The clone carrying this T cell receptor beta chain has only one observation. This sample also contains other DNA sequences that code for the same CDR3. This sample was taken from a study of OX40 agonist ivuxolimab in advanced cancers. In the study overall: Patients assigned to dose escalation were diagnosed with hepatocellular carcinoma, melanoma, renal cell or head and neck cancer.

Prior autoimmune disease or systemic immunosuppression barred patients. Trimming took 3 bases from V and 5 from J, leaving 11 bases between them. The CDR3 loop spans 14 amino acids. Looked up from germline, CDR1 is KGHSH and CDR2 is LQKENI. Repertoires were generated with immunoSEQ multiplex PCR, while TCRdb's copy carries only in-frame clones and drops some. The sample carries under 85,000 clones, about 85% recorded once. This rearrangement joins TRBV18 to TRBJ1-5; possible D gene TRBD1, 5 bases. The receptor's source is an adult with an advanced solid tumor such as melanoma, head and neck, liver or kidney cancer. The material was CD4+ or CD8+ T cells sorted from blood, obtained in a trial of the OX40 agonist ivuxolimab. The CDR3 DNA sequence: TGTGCCAGCTCACCCCAGGGATGGGATCAGCCCCAGCATTTT. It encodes CASSPQGWDQPQHF.